This T cell receptor beta chain is drawn from a study of CD8+CD57+ T cells in acquired aplastic anemia. Study-level results: Under 35 was the count of CD8+ CDR3 sequences that patients shared with controls. Controls and patients did not differ significantly in CD8+ Simpson's diversity.

CDR1 SGHTS and CDR2 YDEGEE come from the germline V gene. The CDR3 spans 12 residues. In this sample, this clonotype turned up a few times. Antigen unknown. Given a much more abundant clone one base away, this may be a read error. Profiles of TCR beta VDJ and CDR3 were generated from a genomic DNA template. TCRdb redid the calling of the reads with MiXCR, one entry per CDR3 protein. The sample comprises 150,000 to 200,000 distinct CDR3 sequences, 40% to 60% of which are singletons, and about 30% rests with the top ten. Previously, flow cytometry had revealed CD8+CD57+ cell expansion in the patients chosen for sequencing. There were no patients without severe acquired aplastic anemia. No therapy was given to patients before blood sampling.

The rearrangement joins TRBV5-8 to TRBJ2-7; D is uncertain. Sequencing was carried out using sorted CD4+, CD8+, or CD8+CD57+ T cells (not recorded which) from PBMCs. The TCR sequence derives from a human donor with aplastic anemia. The CDR3 nucleotides are TGTGCCAGCAGCTTGGACAGCTACGGGCAGTACTTC. Protein sequence: CASSLDSYGQYF.